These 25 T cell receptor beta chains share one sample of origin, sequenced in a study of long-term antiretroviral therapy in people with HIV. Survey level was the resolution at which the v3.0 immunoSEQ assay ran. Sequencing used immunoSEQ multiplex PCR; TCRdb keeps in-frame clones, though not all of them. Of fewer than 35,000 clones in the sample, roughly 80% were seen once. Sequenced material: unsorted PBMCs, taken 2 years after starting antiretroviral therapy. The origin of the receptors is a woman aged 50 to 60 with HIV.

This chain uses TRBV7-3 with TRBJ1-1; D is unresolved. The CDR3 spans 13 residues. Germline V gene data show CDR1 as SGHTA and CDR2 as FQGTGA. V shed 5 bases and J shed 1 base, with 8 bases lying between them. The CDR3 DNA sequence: TGTGCCAGCAGCCCCTCCCAGAACACTGAAGCTTTCTTT. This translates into CASSPSQNTEAFF.

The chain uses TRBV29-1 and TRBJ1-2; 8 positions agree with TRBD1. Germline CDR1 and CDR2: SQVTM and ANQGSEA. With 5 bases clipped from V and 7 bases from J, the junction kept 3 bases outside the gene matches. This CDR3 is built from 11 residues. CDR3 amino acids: CSVLQGVGYTF. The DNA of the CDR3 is TGCAGCGTTCTACAGGGGGTTGGCTACACCTTC.

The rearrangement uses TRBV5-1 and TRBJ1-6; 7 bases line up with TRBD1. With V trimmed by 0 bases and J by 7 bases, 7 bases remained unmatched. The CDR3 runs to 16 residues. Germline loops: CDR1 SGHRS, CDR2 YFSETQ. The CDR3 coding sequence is TGCGCCAGCAGCTTGGCCATTTCAGGGGGGAATTCACCCCTCCACTTT. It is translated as CASSLAISGGNSPLHF.

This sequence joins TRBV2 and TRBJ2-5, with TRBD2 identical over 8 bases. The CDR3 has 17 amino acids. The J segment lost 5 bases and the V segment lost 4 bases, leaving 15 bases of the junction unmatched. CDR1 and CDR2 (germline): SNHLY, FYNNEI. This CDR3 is CASSGGGGSALRETQYF. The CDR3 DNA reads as TGTGCCAGCAGTGGAGGCGGGGGGAGCGCCCTCCGGGAGACCCAGTACTTC.

CDR3 sequence: CASSLTGEQETQYF. In DNA form, the CDR3 reads TGTGCCAGCAGTTTGACAGGGGAACAAGAGACCCAGTACTTC. The chain carries TRBV6-5 and TRBJ2-5; TRBD1 matches at 8 bases. The CDR3 covers 14 residues. J was trimmed by 2 bases and V by 4 bases; bases with no gene match: 3. Germline CDR1 is MNHEY and CDR2 is SVGAGI.

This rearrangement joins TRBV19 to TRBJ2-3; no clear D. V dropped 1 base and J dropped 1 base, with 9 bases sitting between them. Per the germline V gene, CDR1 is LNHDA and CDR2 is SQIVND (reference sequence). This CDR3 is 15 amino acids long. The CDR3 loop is CASSIALEGTDTQYF. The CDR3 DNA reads TGTGCCAGTAGTATAGCCCTAGAGGGCACAGATACGCAGTATTTT.

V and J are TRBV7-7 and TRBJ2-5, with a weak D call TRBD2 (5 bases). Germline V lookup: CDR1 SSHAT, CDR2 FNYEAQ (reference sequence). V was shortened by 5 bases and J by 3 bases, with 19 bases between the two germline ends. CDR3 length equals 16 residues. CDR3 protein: CASSHLRGLGEETQYF. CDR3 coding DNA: TGTGCCAGCAGCCATCTTCGAGGGTTGGGTGAAGAGACCCAGTACTTC.

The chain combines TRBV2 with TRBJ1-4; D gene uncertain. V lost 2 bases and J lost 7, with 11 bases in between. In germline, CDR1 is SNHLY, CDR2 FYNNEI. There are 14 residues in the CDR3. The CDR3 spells CASSESSAVEKLFF. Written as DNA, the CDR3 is TGTGCCAGCAGTGAATCCTCGGCGGTTGAAAAACTGTTTTTT.

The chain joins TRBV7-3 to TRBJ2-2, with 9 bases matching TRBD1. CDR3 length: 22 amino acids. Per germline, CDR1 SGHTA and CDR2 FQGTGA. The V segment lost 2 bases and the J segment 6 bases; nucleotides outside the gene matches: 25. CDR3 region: CASSLFPPRTGVPGDLAGELFF. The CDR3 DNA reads TGTGCCAGCAGCTTATTCCCACCCCGGACAGGGGTCCCTGGCGACCTGGCCGGGGAGCTGTTTTTT.

The CDR3 DNA is TGTGCCTGGGGGAATGGCGGGTCCTACAATGAGCAGTTCTTC. This sequence encodes CAWGNGGSYNEQFF. The chain uses TRBV30 and TRBJ2-1, with a possible D match to TRBD2 (5 bases). The V gene lost 5 bases and the J gene lost 1 base, with 12 bases spanning the gap. CDR1 and CDR2 from the germline V gene are GTSNPN and SVGIG (reference sequence). This CDR3 has 14 amino acids.

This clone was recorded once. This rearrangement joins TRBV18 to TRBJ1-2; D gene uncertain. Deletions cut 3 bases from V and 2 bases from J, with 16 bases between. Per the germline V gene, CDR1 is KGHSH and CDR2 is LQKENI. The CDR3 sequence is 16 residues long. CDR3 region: CASSPTRNPENYGYTF. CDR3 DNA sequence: TGTGCCAGCTCACCGACTAGAAACCCCGAAAACTATGGCTACACCTTC.

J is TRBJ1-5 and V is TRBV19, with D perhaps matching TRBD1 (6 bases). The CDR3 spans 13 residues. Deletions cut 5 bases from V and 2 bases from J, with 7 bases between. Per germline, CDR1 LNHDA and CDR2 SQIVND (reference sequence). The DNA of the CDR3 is TGTGCCAGTAGTGGACAGCGCAATCAGCCCCAGCATTTT. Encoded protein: CASSGQRNQPQHF.

Here the CDR3 reads CASSDRLASTNTGELFF. The CDR3 DNA is TGTGCCAGCAGCGACCGACTAGCGAGCACGAACACCGGGGAGCTGTTTTTT. The chain couples TRBV7-9 to TRBJ2-2; 8 bases map to TRBD2. The ends lost 5 bases at V and 0 bases at J; junction bases unmatched: 8. CDR1 and CDR2 (germline): SEHNR, FQNEAQ (reference sequence). The CDR3 has 17 amino acids.

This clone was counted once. CDR3 nucleotides: TGCGCCAGCAGTTTCCACTGGGGGGAGTCCACAGATACGCAGTATTTT. Translated, it gives CASSFHWGESTDTQYF. This chain connects TRBV5-1 to TRBJ2-3, with D tentatively TRBD2 (6 bases). CDR3 length: 16 residues. The V end was cut by 5 bases, the J end by 2 bases, with 18 bases between. Germline lookup yields CDR1 SGHRS and CDR2 YFSETQ.

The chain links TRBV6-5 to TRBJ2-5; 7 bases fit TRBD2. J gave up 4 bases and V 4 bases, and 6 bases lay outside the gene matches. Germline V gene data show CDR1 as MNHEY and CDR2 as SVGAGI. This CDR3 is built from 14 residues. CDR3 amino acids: CASSSGLVRETQYF. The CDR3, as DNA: TGTGCCAGCAGTTCTGGACTAGTACGAGAGACCCAGTACTTC.

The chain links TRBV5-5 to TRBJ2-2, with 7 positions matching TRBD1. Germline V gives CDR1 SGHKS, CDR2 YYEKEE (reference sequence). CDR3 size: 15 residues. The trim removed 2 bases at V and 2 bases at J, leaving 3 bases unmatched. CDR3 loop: CASSFDRVNTGELFF. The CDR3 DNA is TGTGCCAGCAGCTTTGACAGGGTAAACACCGGGGAGCTGTTTTTT.

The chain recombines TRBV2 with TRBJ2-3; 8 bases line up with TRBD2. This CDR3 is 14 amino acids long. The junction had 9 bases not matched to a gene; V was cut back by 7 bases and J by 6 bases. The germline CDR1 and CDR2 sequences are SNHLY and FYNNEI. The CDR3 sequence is CASNGRGEIDTQYF. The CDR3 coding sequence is TGTGCCAGCAACGGGCGGGGGGAGATCGATACGCAGTATTTT.

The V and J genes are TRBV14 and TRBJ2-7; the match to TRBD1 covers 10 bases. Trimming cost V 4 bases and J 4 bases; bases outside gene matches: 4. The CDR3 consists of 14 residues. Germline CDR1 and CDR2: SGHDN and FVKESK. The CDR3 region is CASSRGTGVYEQYF. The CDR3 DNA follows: TGTGCCAGCAGCCGCGGGACAGGGGTTTACGAGCAGTACTTC. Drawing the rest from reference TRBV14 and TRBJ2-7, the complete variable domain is EAGVTQFPSHSVIEKGQTVTLRCDPISGHDNLYWYRRVMGKEIKFLLHFVKESKQDESGMPNNRFLAERTGGTYSTLKVQPAELEDSGVYFCASSRGTGVYEQYFGPGTRLTVT.

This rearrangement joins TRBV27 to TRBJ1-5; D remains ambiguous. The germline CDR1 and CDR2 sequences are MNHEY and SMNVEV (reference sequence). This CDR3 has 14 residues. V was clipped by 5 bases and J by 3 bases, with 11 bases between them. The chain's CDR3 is CASSIGSSNQPQHF. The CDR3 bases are TGTGCCAGCAGTATAGGGAGTTCCAATCAGCCCCAGCATTTT.

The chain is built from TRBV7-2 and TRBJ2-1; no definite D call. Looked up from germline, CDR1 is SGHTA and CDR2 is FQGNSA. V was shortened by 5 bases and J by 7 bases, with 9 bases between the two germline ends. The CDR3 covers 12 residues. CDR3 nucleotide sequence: TGTGCCAGCAGCCCCCTCGGGAATGAGCAGTTCTTC. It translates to CASSPLGNEQFF.

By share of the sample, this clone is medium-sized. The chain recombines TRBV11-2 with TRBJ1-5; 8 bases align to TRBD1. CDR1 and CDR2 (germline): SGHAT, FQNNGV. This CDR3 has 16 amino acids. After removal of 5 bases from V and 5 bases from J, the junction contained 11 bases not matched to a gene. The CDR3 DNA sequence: TGTGCCAGCAGCAACACTCAGGGGGCTTCGTATCAGCCCCAGCATTTT. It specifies CASSNTQGASYQPQHF.

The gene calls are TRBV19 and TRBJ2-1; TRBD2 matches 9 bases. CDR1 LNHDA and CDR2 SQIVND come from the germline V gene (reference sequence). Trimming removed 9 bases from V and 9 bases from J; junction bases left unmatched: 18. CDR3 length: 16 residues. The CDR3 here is CASRPGGGAVGSEQFF. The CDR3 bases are TGTGCCAGCCGACCTGGCGGGGGGGCCGTTGGGAGTGAGCAGTTCTTC. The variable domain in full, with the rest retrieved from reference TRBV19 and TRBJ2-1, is DGGITQSPKYLFRKEGQNVTLSCEQNLNHDAMYWYRQDPGQGLRLIYYSQIVNDFQKGDIAEGYSVSREKKESFPLTVTSAQKNPTAFYLCASRPGGGAVGSEQFFGPGTRLTVL.

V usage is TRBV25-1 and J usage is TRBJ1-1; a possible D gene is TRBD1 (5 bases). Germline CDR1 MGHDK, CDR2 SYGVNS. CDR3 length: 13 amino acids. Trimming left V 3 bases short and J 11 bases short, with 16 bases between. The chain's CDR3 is CASSDGQGTWAFF. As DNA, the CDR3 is TGTGCCAGCAGTGATGGGCAGGGTACTTGGGCTTTCTTT.

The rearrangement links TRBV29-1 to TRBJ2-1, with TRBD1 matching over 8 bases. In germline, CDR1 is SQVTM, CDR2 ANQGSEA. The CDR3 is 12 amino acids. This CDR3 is CVGRGRGNEQFF. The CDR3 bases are TGCGTCGGCAGGGGGCGCGGCAATGAGCAGTTCTTC.

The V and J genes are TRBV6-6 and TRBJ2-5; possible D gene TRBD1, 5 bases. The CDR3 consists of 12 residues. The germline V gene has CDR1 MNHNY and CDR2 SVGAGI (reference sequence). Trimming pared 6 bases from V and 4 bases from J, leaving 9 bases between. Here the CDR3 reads CASSHQGETQYF. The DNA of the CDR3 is TGTGCCAGCAGCCATCAGGGAGAGACCCAGTACTTC.